A single sample gave rise to the 6 T cell receptor beta chains below, sequenced in a study of blood T cell repertoires in COVID-19. Only in-frame clones appear in the TCRdb table, and some are missing; sequencing was by immunoSEQ multiplex PCR. The data contain about 190,000 clones, approximately 78% of them singletons. The sample was peripheral blood. These receptors were collected from a woman of 80 years or more with active or convalescent COVID-19.

This chain uses TRBV7-9 with TRBJ1-6; 7 positions match TRBD1. The CDR3 has 15 amino acids. Per the germline V gene, CDR1 is SEHNR and CDR2 is FQNEAQ (reference sequence). V shed 5 bases, J shed 5 bases, and the junction held 6 bases outside the gene matches. The CDR3 nucleotides are TGTGCCAGCAGCGGCATGGGACAGCATAATTCACCCCTCCACTTT. Translated, it gives CASSGMGQHNSPLHF.

In this sample, this clone turned up once. The chain combines TRBV4-2 with TRBJ1-4, with 7 bases identical to TRBD1. Germline values: CDR1 LGHNA, CDR2 YNFKEQ. The CDR3 totals 16 residues. V dropped 0 bases and J dropped 2; count of bases not matched to a gene: 3. In DNA form, the CDR3 reads TGTGCCAGCAGCCAAGATCCAGGGGGTACTAATGAAAAACTGTTTTTT. Amino acid sequence: CASSQDPGGTNEKLFF.

The rearrangement joins TRBV10-1 to TRBJ2-3; 9 nucleotides line up with TRBD2. Germline trimming cut 4 bases from V and 6 bases from J; bases unmatched to any gene: 2. The CDR3 length is 13 residues. Germline assignment: CDR1 WNHNN and CDR2 SYGVQD (reference sequence). CDR3 amino acids: CASSVAGGDTQYF. The CDR3 DNA reads as TGCGCCAGCAGTGTGGCGGGGGGGGATACGCAGTATTTT.

This chain links TRBV19 with TRBJ1-5; tentative D call: TRBD1 (6 bases). The CDR3 has 17 amino acids. Between the trimmed V and J ends, which lost 4 bases and 6 bases, there was a span of 22 bases. Germline V gene lookup returns CDR1 LNHDA and CDR2 SQIVND (reference sequence). The CDR3 bases are TGTGCCAGTAGTAGACCTGAGGGGCAGGGGTGGATTCAGCCCCAGCATTTT. It encodes CASSRPEGQGWIQPQHF.

The chain couples TRBV3-1 (or the pseudogene TRBV3-2) to TRBJ2-2, with a possible D match to TRBD1 (6 bases). The germline V and J ends were trimmed by 4 bases and 4 bases, with 16 bases remaining between them. The CDR3 has 16 residues. Germline CDR1 reads LGHDT; CDR2 reads YNNKEL (reference sequence). CDR3 DNA sequence: TGTGCCAGCAGCCCCTTTGTGACAGGACGCACCGGGGAGCTGTTTTTT. It yields the protein CASSPFVTGRTGELFF.

The chain carries TRBV3-1 (or the pseudogene TRBV3-2) and TRBJ1-6; TRBD1 matches at 12 bases. This CDR3 is 17 amino acids long. J lost 9 bases, V lost 2 bases, and 8 bases had no gene match. CDR1 is LGHDT, CDR2 YNNKEL, per germline (reference sequence). The CDR3 region is CASSQYGTGGSGSPLHF. As DNA, the CDR3 is TGTGCCAGCAGCCAATATGGGACAGGGGGCTCGGGTTCACCCCTCCACTTT.